The 19 T cell receptor beta chains presented below share a single source sample, sequenced in a study of beta chain features in type 1 diabetes. cDNA synthesis used the whole RNA isolate, giving expressed TCRB sequences. Sequenced by immunoSEQ multiplex PCR; TCRdb stores in-frame clones only, minus some. The sample holds under 950,000 clones; roughly 17% are singletons and the top ten take 0.02% to 0.025%. Sequenced material: naive CD4+ T cells from blood. The receptors were sampled from a woman aged 18-29 years in good health.

The chain couples TRBV9 to TRBJ2-7, with no clear D. Trimming shortened V by 0 bases and J by 6 bases, and 7 bases separated the two germline ends. The CDR3 consists of 12 residues. CDR1 and CDR2 from the germline V gene are SGDLS and YYNGEE. The CDR3 sequence: CASSVDQSEQYF. The DNA for the CDR3 is TGTGCCAGCAGCGTAGACCAAAGCGAGCAGTACTTC.

This clone showed up many times. The chain is built from TRBV7-2 and TRBJ2-4; D gene ambiguous. CDR3 length: 11 amino acids. Trimming shortened V by 4 bases and J by 8 bases, and 6 bases separated the two germline ends. The germline gives CDR1 SGHTA, CDR2 FQGNSA. This CDR3 reads CASSYSDIQYF. The CDR3 DNA sequence: TGTGCCAGCAGCTATAGTGACATTCAGTACTTC.

A few counts support this clone. The chain has TRBV6-1 and TRBJ2-1; D unresolved. Trimming pared 0 bases from V and 1 base from J, leaving 22 bases between. Germline V gene sequence: CDR1 MNHNS, CDR2 SASEGT. The CDR3 covers 20 residues. CDR3 amino acids: CASSEALRRLLGHSYNEQFF. Here the CDR3 DNA reads TGTGCCAGCAGTGAAGCGCTTCGACGGCTCCTAGGGCATTCCTACAATGAGCAGTTCTTC.

The chain uses TRBV27 and TRBJ1-2, with 9 positions matching TRBD1. In germline, CDR1 is MNHEY, CDR2 SMNVEV (reference sequence). The length of the CDR3 is 14 residues. The V and J ends lost 5 bases and 4 bases, in that order; junction bases with no gene match: 5. The CDR3, as DNA: TGTGCCAGCAGTCGGGACAGGGATACCTATGGCTACACCTTC. Encoded protein: CASSRDRDTYGYTF.

The genes are TRBV28 and TRBJ1-5; D gene ambiguous. CDR1 is MDHEN, CDR2 SYDVKM, per germline. V was pared by 1 base and J by 4 bases, with 11 bases between. The CDR3 totals 15 residues. CDR3 amino acids: CASSLFRVLNQPQHF. CDR3 in DNA: TGTGCCAGCAGTTTATTCCGTGTCTTAAATCAGCCCCAGCATTTT.

Only a few counts were recorded for this clone. The genes are TRBV28 and TRBJ1-5; D gene uncertain. Germline CDR1 MDHEN, CDR2 SYDVKM. V was pared by 7 bases and J by 2 bases, with 12 bases between. The CDR3 runs 14 residues. CDR3 residues: CASIPAGRNQPQHF. As DNA, the CDR3 is TGTGCCAGCATTCCGGCAGGCCGCAATCAGCCCCAGCATTTT.

This clone was recorded a few times. This rearrangement joins TRBV13 to TRBJ2-5, with 10 bases lining up with TRBD2. The germline CDR1 and CDR2 sequences are PRHDT and FYEKMQ (reference sequence). The CDR3 is 17 amino acids. After removal of 3 bases from V and 2 bases from J, the junction contained 9 bases not matched to a gene. CDR3 nucleotides: TGTGCCAGCAGCTTTACTAGCGGGACGGCCTTGCAAGAGACCCAGTACTTC. Translating gives CASSFTSGTALQETQYF.

Notes on this clone: This specimen includes other DNA sequences encoding the same CDR3. DNA for the CDR3: TGTGCCATCAGTGATAAAGCGGGTGAGCAGTTCTTC. This translates into CAISDKAGEQFF. The V and J genes are TRBV10-3 and TRBJ2-1; the D gene is possibly TRBD2 (6 bases). The V and J ends lost 3 bases and 9 bases respectively, with 9 bases between them. The CDR3 totals 12 residues. Germline CDR1 and CDR2: ENHRY and SYGVKD.

In this sample, this clone turned up many times. This rearrangement joins TRBV10-3 to TRBJ2-3, with D perhaps matching TRBD2 (6 bases). V was clipped by 11 bases and J by 1 base, with 7 bases between them. Germline lookup yields CDR1 ENHRY and CDR2 SYGVKD. The CDR3 has 11 residues. The CDR3 spells CASGGTDTQYF. CDR3 DNA: TGTGCCTCGGGGGGCACAGATACGCAGTATTTT.

This clone was observed a handful of times. The J gene is TRBJ2-5, the V gene TRBV19; unclear D gene. V lost 3 bases, J lost 2 bases, and 7 bases lay in between. Germline V gene data show CDR1 as LNHDA and CDR2 as SQIVND (reference sequence). This CDR3 region has 13 residues. The CDR3 loop is CASSIMQQETQYF. The CDR3 DNA sequence: TGTGCCAGTAGTATTATGCAACAAGAGACCCAGTACTTC.

V usage is TRBV28 and J usage is TRBJ1-4, with 9 bases identical to TRBD1. Germline V gene data show CDR1 as MDHEN and CDR2 as SYDVKM. Trimming at V came to 2 bases and at J to 8 bases, leaving 9 bases not matched to a gene. The length of the CDR3 is 16 residues. CDR3 sequence reads: CASSLQQQGAREKLFF. CDR3 nucleotide sequence: TGTGCCAGCAGTTTACAACAACAGGGGGCTCGGGAAAAACTGTTTTTT. Combining the CDR3 with reference TRBV28 and TRBJ1-4 gives the whole variable domain DVKVTQSSRYLVKRTGEKVFLECVQDMDHENMFWYRQDPGLGLRLIYFSYDVKMKEKGDIPEGYSVSREKKERFSLILESASTNQTSMYLCASSLQQQGAREKLFFGSGTQLSVL.

This clone came up a few times. The rearrangement joins TRBV28 to TRBJ2-7, with a possible D match to TRBD1 (6 bases). The CDR3 is 12 amino acids. In germline, CDR1 is MDHEN, CDR2 SYDVKM. The V end lost 6 bases, the J end lost 4 bases, and 10 bases lay between the germline ends. DNA of the CDR3: TGTGCCAGCAGCGAAACAGGGTACGAGCAGTACTTC. Translated, it gives CASSETGYEQYF.

The table lists this clone with a few counts. It may be a read error: a sequence one base away is much more abundant. The same CDR3 also results from other DNA sequences found in this sample. The chain has TRBV7-2 and TRBJ1-1; no firm D call. Trimming shortened V by 2 bases and J by 1 base, and 5 bases separated the two germline ends. The CDR3 contains 13 residues. Germline CDR1 SGHTA, CDR2 FQGNSA. The CDR3 nucleotides read TGTGCCAGCAGCTTACGGGGGAACACTGAAGCTTTCTTT. Amino acids: CASSLRGNTEAFF.

This clone was seen more than once but under ten times. This chain links TRBV27 with TRBJ2-7, with D unresolved. Trimming shortened V by 6 bases and J by 0 bases, and 15 bases separated the two germline ends. The CDR3 totals 15 residues. Germline-derived CDR1 and CDR2 are MNHEY and SMNVEV (reference sequence). CDR3 loop: CASSPHVAFSYEQYF. As DNA, the CDR3 is TGTGCCAGCAGCCCACACGTGGCCTTCTCCTACGAGCAGTACTTC.

The gene calls are TRBV28 and TRBJ2-1; D perhaps matches TRBD2 (6 bases). V was cut by 5 bases and J by 8 bases, with 22 bases left in between. This CDR3 is built from 16 residues. Germline CDR1 MDHEN, CDR2 SYDVKM. The CDR3 sequence: CASSPTGGKGMYEQFF. CDR3 in DNA: TGTGCCAGCAGTCCCACAGGAGGGAAGGGGATGTATGAGCAGTTCTTC.

This clone has only a few counts. J is TRBJ2-3 and V is TRBV7-2, with D possibly matching TRBD2 (7 bases). V lost 5 bases to trimming and J lost 4 bases, with 19 bases between them. This CDR3 spans 16 amino acids. Per germline, CDR1 SGHTA and CDR2 FQGNSA. CDR3 nucleotides: TGTGCCAGCAGCCGAAGGGGGGGGGACCCGGCAGATACGCAGTATTTT. Residues: CASSRRGGDPADTQYF.

This clone occurred a few times. V and J are TRBV5-1 and TRBJ2-7, with D uncertain. The V end lost 5 bases, the J end lost 0 bases, and 12 bases lay between the germline ends. The CDR3 spans 14 residues. Germline values: CDR1 SGHRS, CDR2 YFSETQ. The CDR3 region has the DNA TGCGCCAGCAGTTTACGACACAGCTCCTACGAGCAGTACTTC. This gives the protein CASSLRHSSYEQYF.

This clone has a handful of counts. The J gene is TRBJ2-5, the V gene TRBV29-1, with a weak D call TRBD2 (6 bases). This CDR3 has 12 residues. V lost 5 bases and J 4 bases, leaving 11 bases between the germline ends. Germline V gene data show CDR1 as SQVTM and CDR2 as ANQGSEA. The CDR3 spells CSVSRLGETQYF. Written as DNA, the CDR3 is TGCAGCGTTAGTCGACTAGGAGAGACCCAGTACTTC.

This clone has just a few counts. The chain is built from TRBV23-1 and TRBJ1-2; a weak D match, TRBD1 (5 bases). TRBV23-1 is an ORF; its function is uncertain. Trimming shortened V by 7 bases and J by 4 bases, and 16 bases separated the two germline ends. The CDR3 contains 14 residues. The CDR3 DNA reads TGCGCCAGCAAGTGGGGGGATTATACCTATGGCTACACCTTC. The encoded protein is CASKWGDYTYGYTF.